The 8 T cell receptor beta chains below come from one sample, sequenced in a study of radiotherapy plus CTLA-4 blockade in lung cancer. TCRdb's copy holds only in-frame clones and misses some; the assay was immunoSEQ multiplex PCR. The table includes tens of thousands of clones, around 70% detected once. The specimen was peripheral blood, collected from a patient treated with radiotherapy plus ipilimumab. Receptors were obtained from a human donor with non-small cell lung cancer whose response to radiotherapy plus ipilimumab could not be evaluated.

CDR3 nucleotide sequence: TGTGCCAGCAGTGCAGGCGACAAGCGGGAGAGCACCGGGGAGCTGTTTTTT. Its translation is CASSAGDKRESTGELFF. The gene calls are TRBV6-1 and TRBJ2-2; 8 nucleotides line up with TRBD2. Trimming at V came to 4 bases and at J to 4 bases, leaving 11 bases not matched to a gene. CDR1 is MNHNS and CDR2 is SASEGT in the germline V gene. The CDR3 has 17 residues.

DNA of the CDR3: TGTGCCAGCACCCGGCGGGGGGGGACCTACGAGCAGTACTTC. Translated: CASTRRGGTYEQYF. This chain uses TRBV6-1 with TRBJ2-7, with TRBD2 identical over 9 bases. The germline V gene encodes CDR1 MNHNS and CDR2 SASEGT. This CDR3 is 14 amino acids long. Unmatched junction bases numbered 6, after V lost 7 bases and J lost 2 bases.

The chain joins TRBV6-6 to TRBJ1-1; tentatively, D is TRBD1 (6 bases). CDR1 is MNHNY and CDR2 is SVGAGI in the germline V gene (reference sequence). Trimming stripped 5 bases from V and 5 bases from J, with 6 bases between. The CDR3 is made up of 11 amino acids. DNA of the CDR3: TGTGCCAGCAGTCAGGGGACTGAAGCTTTCTTT. Translated: CASSQGTEAFF.

The V and J genes are TRBV5-1 and TRBJ2-2, with a tentative D call TRBD1 (6 bases). Trimming stripped 4 bases from V and 3 bases from J, with 13 bases between. The CDR3 runs 15 residues. Per germline, CDR1 SGHRS and CDR2 YFSETQ. The CDR3 bases are TGCGCCAGCAGCAGCCGGGACACTTACACCGGGGAGCTGTTTTTT. Protein sequence: CASSSRDTYTGELFF.

J is TRBJ2-6 and V is TRBV7-2; weak D call: TRBD1 (6 bases). This CDR3 has 16 amino acids. With 0 bases removed from V and 2 bases from J, the gap between germline ends came to 8 bases. Germline V gives CDR1 SGHTA, CDR2 FQGNSA. CDR3 nucleotide sequence: TGTGCCAGCAGCTTAGCCGCAGGGGCTGGGGCCAACGTCCTGACTTTC. Its translation is CASSLAAGAGANVLTF.

CDR3 sequence reads: CASSEVSGPKGETQYF. DNA of the CDR3: TGTGCCAGCAGCGAAGTAAGCGGGCCCAAAGGAGAGACCCAGTACTTC. The chain joins TRBV5-4 to TRBJ2-5, with D tentatively TRBD2 (6 bases). V was trimmed by 4 bases and J by 4 bases, leaving 20 bases between them. Germline lookup yields CDR1 SGHNT and CDR2 YYREEE (reference sequence). This CDR3 is 16 amino acids long.

The chain joins TRBV6-5 to TRBJ2-2; 10 positions match TRBD1. The CDR3 length is 14 residues. Trimming cost V 6 bases and J 5 bases; bases outside gene matches: 3. The germline CDR1 and CDR2 sequences are MNHEY and SVGAGI. The CDR3 sequence is CASRTGGGTGELFF. CDR3 bases: TGTGCCAGCAGGACAGGGGGCGGAACCGGGGAGCTGTTTTTT.

To note about this clone: The same CDR3 arises from other DNA sequences in this sample as well. This rearrangement joins TRBV7-9 to TRBJ2-1, with TRBD2 identical over 9 bases. J was trimmed by 1 base and V by 2 bases; bases with no gene match: 3. The CDR3 sequence is 16 residues long. Germline CDR1 is SEHNR and CDR2 is FQNEAQ (reference sequence). The CDR3 loop reads CASSLSLAGSYNEQFF. In DNA form, the CDR3 reads TGTGCCAGCAGCTTAAGCCTAGCGGGATCCTACAATGAGCAGTTCTTC.